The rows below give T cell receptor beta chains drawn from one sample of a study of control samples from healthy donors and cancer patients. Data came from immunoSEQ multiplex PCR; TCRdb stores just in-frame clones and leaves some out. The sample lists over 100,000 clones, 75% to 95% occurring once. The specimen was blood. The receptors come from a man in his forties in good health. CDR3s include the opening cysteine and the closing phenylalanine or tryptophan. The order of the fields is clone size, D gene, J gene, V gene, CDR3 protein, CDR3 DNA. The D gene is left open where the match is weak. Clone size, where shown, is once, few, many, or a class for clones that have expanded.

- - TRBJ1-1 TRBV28 CASSSPGRPPAFF TGTGCCAGCAGTTCGCCGGGTCGTCCTCCAGCTTTCTTT
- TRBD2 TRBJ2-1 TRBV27 CASSPTSGGAYEQFF TGTGCCAGCAGTCCGACTAGCGGGGGGGCTTATGAGCAGTTCTTC
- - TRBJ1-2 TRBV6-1 CASSEMGIYGYTF TGTGCCAGCAGTGAAATGGGTATCTATGGCTACACCTTC
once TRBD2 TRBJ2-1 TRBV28 CASSSGGVGYNEQFF TGTGCCAGCAGTTCCGGGGGGGTGGGCTACAATGAGCAGTTCTTC
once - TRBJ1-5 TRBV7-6 CASSLAGDQPQHF TGTGCCAGCAGCTTAGCAGGGGATCAGCCCCAGCATTTT
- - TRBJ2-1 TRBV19 CASSVFGNEQFF TGTGCCAGTAGCGTGTTTGGAAATGAGCAGTTCTTC
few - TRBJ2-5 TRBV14 CASSQDLILTDQETQYF TGTGCCAGCAGCCAAGATCTCATTTTGACAGACCAAGAGACCCAGTACTTC
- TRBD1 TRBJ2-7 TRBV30 CAWHRPRTGIAYEQYF TGTGCCTGGCATAGACCCCGGACAGGTATCGCCTACGAGCAGTACTTC
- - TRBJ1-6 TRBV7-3 CASSKTVGSPLHF TGTGCCAGCAGCAAAACAGTTGGTTCACCCCTCCACTTT
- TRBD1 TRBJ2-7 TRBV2 CASSEQGASYEQYF TGTGCCAGCAGTGAACAGGGGGCCTCCTACGAGCAGTACTTC
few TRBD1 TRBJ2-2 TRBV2 CASSVGQGYGELFF TGTGCCAGCAGTGTCGGACAGGGTTACGGGGAGCTGTTTTTT
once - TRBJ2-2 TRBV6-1 CASSVRPGPFPGELFF TGTGCCAGCAGTGTACGACCCGGACCCTTCCCCGGGGAGCTGTTTTTT
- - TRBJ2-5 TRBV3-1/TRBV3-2 CASSQPPPRGTQYF TGTGCCAGCAGCCAACCACCCCCAAGGGGGACCCAGTACTTC
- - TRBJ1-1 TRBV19 CASSLSAGKDTEAFF TGTGCCAGTAGCCTTTCCGCGGGGAAGGACACTGAAGCTTTCTTT
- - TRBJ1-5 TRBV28 CASTGMGQPQHF TGTGCCAGCACAGGGATGGGTCAGCCCCAGCATTTT
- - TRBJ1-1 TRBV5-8 CASSPLRGLEAFF TGTGCCAGCAGCCCCCTAAGAGGGTTAGAAGCTTTCTTT
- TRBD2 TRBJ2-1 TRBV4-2 CASSQDAGTTSYNEQFF TGTGCCAGCAGCCAAGACGCCGGGACTACCTCCTACAATGAGCAGTTCTTC
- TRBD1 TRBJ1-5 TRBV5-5 CASSLAGDSSLSTQPQHF TGTGCCAGCAGCTTGGCGGGGGACAGTTCTCTTTCTACTCAGCCCCAGCATTTT
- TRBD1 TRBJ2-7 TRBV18 CASSPGTGGGYEQYF TGTGCCAGCTCACCAGGGACAGGGGGGGGCTACGAGCAGTACTTC
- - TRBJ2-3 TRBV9 CASSARRLGTDTQYF TGTGCCAGCAGCGCTCGGCGACTTGGGACAGATACGCAGTATTTT
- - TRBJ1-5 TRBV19 CASSIRARDQPQHF TGTGCCAGTAGTATCAGGGCCCGGGATCAGCCCCAGCATTTT
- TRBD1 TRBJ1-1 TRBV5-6 CASSPYLTGMNTEAFF TGTGCCAGCAGCCCCTATTTGACAGGGATGAACACTGAAGCTTTCTTT
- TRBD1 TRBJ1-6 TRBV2 CASSEEPGGLNSPLHF TGTGCCAGCAGTGAAGAGCCAGGGGGCTTAAATTCACCCCTCCACTTT
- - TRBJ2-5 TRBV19 CASSSRQNQETQYF TGTGCCAGTAGTAGTCGACAGAATCAAGAGACCCAGTACTTC
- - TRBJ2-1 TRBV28 CASSSPNEQFF TGTGCCAGCAGTTCGCCCAATGAGCAGTTCTTC
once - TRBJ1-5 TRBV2 CASTGGVSSNQPQHF TGTGCCAGCACAGGAGGGGTCAGCAGCAATCAGCCCCAGCATTTT
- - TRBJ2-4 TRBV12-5 CASGLGHGRLIAKNIQYF TGTGCTAGTGGTTTGGGACATGGCCGACTAATAGCCAAAAACATTCAGTACTTC
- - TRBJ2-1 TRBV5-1 CASSLAGNEQFF TGCGCCAGCAGCTTGGCAGGGAATGAGCAGTTCTTC
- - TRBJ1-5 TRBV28 CASSPRGALNQPQHF TGTGCCAGCAGCCCCCGTGGGGCCCTGAATCAGCCCCAGCATTTT
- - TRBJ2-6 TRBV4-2 CASSQGGRGTGGANVLTF TGTGCCAGCAGCCAAGGGGGCAGGGGGACTGGTGGGGCCAACGTCCTGACTTTC
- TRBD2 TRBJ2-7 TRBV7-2 CASSTRRSGVPYEQYF TGTGCCAGCAGTACCCGGAGGAGCGGGGTACCCTACGAGCAGTACTTC
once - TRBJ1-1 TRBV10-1 CASSLNGNTEAFF TGCGCCAGCAGTCTCAACGGGAACACTGAAGCTTTCTTT
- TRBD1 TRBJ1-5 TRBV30 CAWRMGQDQPQHF TGTGCCTGGAGAATGGGACAGGATCAGCCCCAGCATTTT
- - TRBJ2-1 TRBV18 CASSPLRIAIKEYNEQFF TGTGCCAGCTCACCCCTCCGAATAGCGATAAAAGAATACAATGAGCAGTTCTTC
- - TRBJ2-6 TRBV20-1 CSASNDPSGANVLTF TGCAGTGCTAGTAACGACCCCTCTGGGGCCAACGTCCTGACTTTC
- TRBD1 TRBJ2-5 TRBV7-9 CASSFTGGETQYF TGTGCCAGCAGCTTTACAGGGGGCGAGACCCAGTACTTC
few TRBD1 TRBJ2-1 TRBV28 CASSLYMGPGTGGNEQFF TGTGCCAGCAGTTTATATATGGGCCCCGGGACAGGGGGTAATGAGCAGTTCTTC
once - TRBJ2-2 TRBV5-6 CASHRGADANTGELFF TGTGCCTCCCACCGAGGGGCAGACGCGAACACCGGGGAGCTGTTTTTT
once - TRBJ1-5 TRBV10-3 CAIRDSLRDQPQHF TGTGCCATCAGGGACAGTTTGAGGGATCAGCCCCAGCATTTT
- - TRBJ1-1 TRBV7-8 CASSKEGGETEAFF TGTGCCAGCAGCAAGGAAGGGGGGGAAACTGAAGCTTTCTTT
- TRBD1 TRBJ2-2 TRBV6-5 CASKAQGAVTGELFF TGTGCCAGCAAAGCACAGGGGGCGGTCACCGGGGAGCTGTTTTTT
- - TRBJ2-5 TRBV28 CASRHSLRGAKETQYF TGTGCCAGCAGACACTCACTCCGGGGGGCCAAGGAGACCCAGTACTTC
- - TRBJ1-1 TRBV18 CASSPKSNTEAFF TGTGCCAGCTCACCGAAATCCAACACTGAAGCTTTCTTT
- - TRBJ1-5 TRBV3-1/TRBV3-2 CASSASDLWHHQPQHF TGTGCCAGCAGCGCGAGTGATCTTTGGCATCATCAGCCCCAGCATTTT
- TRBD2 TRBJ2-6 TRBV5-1 CASSLTSGGSGANVLTF TGCGCCAGCAGCCTGACTAGCGGGGGGTCAGGGGCCAACGTCCTGACTTTC
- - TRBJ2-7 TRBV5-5 CASSTSYPGYEQYF TGTGCCAGCAGTACCTCCTATCCGGGCTACGAGCAGTACTTC
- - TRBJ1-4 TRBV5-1 CASSSGAVSEKLFF TGCGCCAGCAGCTCCGGGGCGGTGTCTGAAAAACTGTTTTTT
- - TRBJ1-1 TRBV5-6 CASSFRIGGQLSEAFF TGTGCCAGCAGCTTTCGTATAGGGGGACAATTATCCGAAGCTTTCTTT
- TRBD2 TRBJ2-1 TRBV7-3 CASSSLAGDNNEQFF TGTGCCAGCAGCTCCCTAGCGGGGGATAACAATGAGCAGTTCTTC
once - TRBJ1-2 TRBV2 CASSDGGHYGYTF TGTGCCAGCAGTGATGGGGGGCACTATGGCTACACCTTC
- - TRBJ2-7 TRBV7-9 CASDSGGDYEQYF TGTGCCAGCGACTCTGGTGGGGACTACGAGCAGTACTTC
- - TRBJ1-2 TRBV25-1 CASSEQDGYYGYTF TGTGCCAGCAGTGAACAGGACGGCTACTATGGCTACACCTTC
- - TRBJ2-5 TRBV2 CASNRDTQETQYF TGTGCCAGCAATAGGGACACCCAAGAGACCCAGTACTTC
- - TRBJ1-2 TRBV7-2 CASSSGGFYGYTF TGTGCCAGCAGCTCTGGAGGGTTTTATGGCTACACCTTC
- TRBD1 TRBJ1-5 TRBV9 CASSSGTGAGQPQHF TGTGCCAGCAGCTCCGGAACAGGGGCAGGTCAGCCCCAGCATTTT